These 18 T cell receptor beta chains came from one sample sequenced in a study of post-analysis software for immune sequencing data. The antigens for these receptors are not known. Built from TCR beta cDNA, the libraries had unique molecular identifiers in them. TCRdb re-called the PCR reads through MiXCR, storing one row per CDR3 protein. The table records roughly 700,000 distinct CDR3 sequences, roughly 30% of them present only once. Overall study results and limits: Higher frequency in patients than in controls was seen for five TRBV segments, with TRBV5-6, TRBV5-1 and TRBV20-1 among them.

Source material: blood. The source of these receptors is a girl aged 10 to 17 with multiple sclerosis.

J is TRBJ2-1 and V is TRBV24-1, with D maybe TRBD2 (6 bases). Trimming took off 2 bases at V and 8 bases at J, with 21 bases between the two ends. The CDR3 has 17 residues. Germline CDR1 is KGHDR and CDR2 is SFDVKD. CDR3 region: CATSDWGVAGRYDEQFF. As DNA, the CDR3 is TGTGCCACCAGTGATTGGGGGGTTGCGGGGAGATACGATGAGCAGTTCTTC.

This clonotype was seen ten or more times. This chain links TRBV4-1 with TRBJ2-1; possible D gene TRBD2, 5 bases. Germline V CDR1 and CDR2: MGHRA, YSYEKL. This CDR3 is 15 amino acids long. V lost 1 base and J 9 bases, leaving 16 bases between the germline ends. The DNA of the CDR3 is TGCGCCAGCAGCCAAGGGACGGGAAGGGTAGTTGAGCAGTTCTTC. Amino acid sequence: CASSQGTGRVVEQFF.

The rearrangement joins TRBV7-9 to TRBJ2-4, with TRBD2 matching 7 bases. Losses at the gene ends were 0 bases for V and 2 bases for J; bases not matched to a gene: 1. This CDR3 region has 15 residues. Germline V gives CDR1 SEHNR, CDR2 FQNEAQ (reference sequence). The CDR3 loop is CASSLAGGTKNIQYF. CDR3 DNA sequence: TGTGCCAGCAGCTTAGCCGGGGGGACCAAAAACATTCAGTACTTC.

The V and J genes are TRBV27 and TRBJ2-3, with no clear D. V was clipped by 3 bases and J by 4 bases, with 8 bases between them. Germline assignment: CDR1 MNHEY and CDR2 SMNVEV (reference sequence). The length of the CDR3 is 13 residues. The CDR3 loop reads CASSFFVADTQYF. The CDR3 DNA reads TGTGCCAGCAGTTTTTTCGTCGCAGATACGCAGTATTTT.

J is TRBJ2-1 and V is TRBV29-1, with D possibly TRBD2 on 6 matching bases. Germline CDR1 reads SQVTM; CDR2 reads ANQGSEA. V was cut by 1 base and J by 2 bases, with 12 bases left in between. The CDR3 runs to 15 residues. The CDR3 sequence is CSVEGWRGTYNEQFF. The CDR3 DNA follows: TGCAGCGTTGAAGGTTGGCGGGGAACCTACAATGAGCAGTTCTTC.

Comments on this clonotype: A much larger clonotype is one base distant, so this may be a read error. This chain uses TRBV20-1 with TRBJ2-1; weak D call: TRBD1 (5 bases). CDR1 is DFQATT, CDR2 SNEGSKA, per germline (reference sequence). This CDR3 spans 14 amino acids. V was shortened by 0 bases and J by 7 bases, with 13 bases between the two germline ends. This chain's CDR3 is CSARDVQGLNEQFF. The CDR3 region has the DNA TGCAGTGCTAGAGATGTTCAGGGTTTGAATGAGCAGTTCTTC.

The chain joins TRBV6-2 or TRBV6-3 to TRBJ2-1; the D is unclear. CDR1 is MNHEY and CDR2 is SVGEGT in the germline V gene. V shed 8 bases and J shed 9 bases, with 14 bases lying between them. CDR3 length: 12 amino acids. Here the CDR3 reads CASSPLGTEQFF. In DNA form, the CDR3 reads TGTGCCAGCTCCCCCCTCGGTACTGAGCAGTTCTTC.

This chain links TRBV9 with TRBJ1-2; TRBD1 might be the D (6 bases). Trimming removed 3 bases from V and 7 bases from J, with 10 bases in between. The CDR3 spans 12 residues. From germline, CDR1 is SGDLS and CDR2 YYNGEE. CDR3 coding DNA: TGTGCCAGCAGCGCAGGGACATTTGGCTACACCTTC. As protein: CASSAGTFGYTF.

This clonotype was seen repeatedly, ten times or more. V gene TRBV9 combines with J gene TRBJ2-5, with D perhaps assigned TRBD1 or TRBD2 (6 bases each). CDR3 size: 13 residues. Trimming removed 3 bases at V and 4 bases at J, with 10 bases between. CDR1 is SGDLS, CDR2 YYNGEE, per germline. The CDR3 DNA follows: TGTGCCAGCAGCGGGGGGGCAGGAGAGACCCAGTACTTC. Translated, it gives CASSGGAGETQYF.

The chain is built from TRBV20-1 and TRBJ2-3; 7 positions agree with TRBD2. J gave up 2 bases and V 3 bases, and 8 bases lay outside the gene matches. CDR3 size: 15 residues. In germline, CDR1 is DFQATT, CDR2 SNEGSKA (reference sequence). The CDR3 protein is CSASGPAGITDTQYF. The CDR3 DNA reads as TGCAGTGCTAGTGGTCCAGCGGGAATCACAGATACGCAGTATTTT.

J is TRBJ2-3 and V is TRBV20-1; the D is unclear. This CDR3 is built from 13 residues. V was pared by 5 bases and J by 0 bases, with 9 bases between. Per the germline V gene, CDR1 is DFQATT and CDR2 is SNEGSKA (reference sequence). Here the CDR3 reads CSAGDLSTDTQYF. The CDR3 region has the DNA TGCAGTGCTGGCGACTTGAGCACAGATACGCAGTATTTT.

This clonotype has only a few counts. This chain uses TRBV5-1 with TRBJ2-7; no reliable D call. The CDR3 consists of 14 residues. V gave up 6 bases and J gave up 3 bases, with 16 bases separating them. Germline CDR1 is SGHRS and CDR2 is YFSETQ. The CDR3 sequence: CASTSGLAVYEQYF. In DNA, the CDR3 is TGCGCCAGCACCTCGGGCCTGGCAGTCTACGAGCAGTACTTC.

The chain is built from TRBV6-6 and TRBJ2-1; D gene ambiguous. Per germline, CDR1 MNHNY and CDR2 SVGAGI (reference sequence). Trimming took off 0 bases at V and 0 bases at J, with 9 bases between the two ends. The CDR3 covers 16 residues. The CDR3 is CASSYSGGASYNEQFF. DNA of the CDR3: TGTGCCAGCAGTTACTCGGGCGGTGCCTCCTACAATGAGCAGTTCTTC.

This clonotype was seen repeatedly, ten times or more. This chain links TRBV6-5 with TRBJ2-5, with 8 nucleotides matching TRBD1. J lost 2 bases, V lost 4 bases, and 9 bases had no gene match. Germline assignment: CDR1 MNHEY and CDR2 SVGAGI. The CDR3 contains 16 residues. This CDR3 is CASSLTGQGHQETQYF. The CDR3 nucleotides read TGTGCCAGCAGTTTGACCGGACAGGGCCATCAAGAGACCCAGTACTTC.

This clonotype was counted a single time. The chain links TRBV3-1 to TRBJ2-4; TRBD1 is a possible D gene (6 bases). Trimming took off 4 bases at V and 0 bases at J, with 13 bases between the two ends. Germline V gene data show CDR1 as LGHDT and CDR2 as YNNKEL (reference sequence). The CDR3 contains 16 residues. The CDR3 region is CASSLGQSLAKNIQYF. CDR3 bases: TGTGCCAGCAGCCTCGGACAGAGTTTAGCCAAAAACATTCAGTACTTC.

The J gene is TRBJ1-1, the V gene TRBV10-3; 7 bases fit TRBD1. The CDR3 is 14 residues long. The V gene's germline CDR1 is ENHRY and CDR2 SYGVKD. The trim removed 8 bases at V and 4 bases at J, leaving 10 bases unmatched. The CDR3 DNA is TGTGCCATCGCCCCACAGGGGCCACTCACTGAAGCTTTCTTT. This codes for CAIAPQGPLTEAFF.

The chain employs TRBV7-2 and TRBJ1-2; D perhaps matches TRBD1 (6 bases). The V end lost 1 base, the J end lost 4 bases, and 13 bases lay between the germline ends. This CDR3 is 15 amino acids long. CDR1 and CDR2 from the germline V gene are SGHTA and FQGNSA. DNA of the CDR3: TGTGCCAGCAGCTTAGGAGTGGACAGATTCTATGGCTACACCTTC. It yields the protein CASSLGVDRFYGYTF.

This clonotype was detected many times. J is TRBJ2-4 and V is TRBV7-2, with D perhaps assigned TRBD1 or TRBD2 (7 bases each). V lost 8 bases and J lost 12, with 17 bases in between. Germline V gene lookup returns CDR1 SGHTA and CDR2 FQGNSA. This CDR3 is built from 12 residues. CDR3 region: CASGQGGRSQYF. The CDR3 nucleotides read TGTGCCAGCGGCCAGGGGGGGCGGTCTCAGTACTTC.